The entry below gives a single T cell receptor (beta chain) sequence along with its context. The sample holds other DNA sequences that translate to the same CDR3. The authors' processing: Amplification with reference gene primers provided the estimates of nucleated cell counts. Only in-frame clones appear in the TCRdb table, and some are missing; sequencing was by immunoSEQ multiplex PCR. That table supplies the V and J calls and clone size; D and trimming were determined from the DNA. The sample has about 220,000 clones; approximately 83% are singletons. Enrollees, roughly 18 to 90 years old, lived in 24 US areas. This sample was included in a study of blood T cell repertoires in COVID-19. Study background: T cells, B-cell-depleted T cells, or PBMCs supplied cDNA or gDNA.

The clonotype comes from a woman aged 60-75 years who had recovered from COVID-19. Sequencing was performed on PBMCs or T cells enriched from blood (not recorded which).

The CDR3 here is CASSLVTGIGNEQFF. The CDR3 nucleotides are TGTGCCAGCAGCTTAGTGACAGGGATTGGAAATGAGCAGTTCTTC. J is TRBJ2-1 and V is TRBV7-8; 7 bases match TRBD1. The germline V gene has CDR1 SGHVS and CDR2 FQNEAQ. The V gene end was trimmed by 1 base and the J gene end by 7 bases; junction bases not matched to a gene: 7. This CDR3 is built from 15 residues.